These 17 T cell receptor beta chains originate from one sample sequenced in a study of blood T cell repertoires in COVID-19 (dated by TCRdb to the early 2020s). Receptors were amplified or captured by the immunoSEQ multiplex PCR assay. TCRdb retrieved this table from immuneACCESS and kept in-frame rearrangements only. Not all clones are present; in checked studies, unresolved V genes account for under half, and no reason is known for the remainder. The sample table holds tens of thousands of clones, of which roughly 90% were seen once. The ten most abundant clones make up roughly 1.2% of the sample. Material: peripheral blood. The origin of the receptors is a woman aged 60-75 years with acute or convalescent COVID-19.

The V call is TRBV11-3, the J call TRBJ2-5, with 9 nucleotides matching TRBD1. V lost 3 bases and J lost 1; bases outside the gene matches: 3. The CDR3 length is 15 residues. CDR1 and CDR2 from the germline V gene are SGHNT and YENEEA. Here the CDR3 DNA reads TGTGCCAGCAGCTTGGACAGGGGCCTCCAAGAGACCCAGTACTTC. This codes for CASSLDRGLQETQYF.

The J gene is TRBJ2-3, the V gene TRBV7-3; D is perhaps TRBD1 (5 bases). The CDR3 consists of 15 residues. V was clipped by 5 bases and J by 4 bases, with 16 bases between them. Per the germline V gene, CDR1 is SGHTA and CDR2 is FQGTGA. The chain's CDR3 is CASSVGWGSADTQYF. The CDR3 nucleotides read TGTGCCAGCAGCGTCGGGTGGGGCTCGGCAGATACGCAGTATTTT.

The V and J genes are TRBV2 and TRBJ2-2, with D possibly matching TRBD1 (6 bases). Trimming removed 4 bases at V and 4 bases at J, with 13 bases between. The germline V gene encodes CDR1 SNHLY and CDR2 FYNNEI. The CDR3 length is 15 residues. As DNA, the CDR3 is TGTGCCAGCAGTGGCGTTCTACAGGGCACCGGGGAGCTGTTTTTT. Amino acid sequence: CASSGVLQGTGELFF.

The V and J genes are TRBV3-1 (or the pseudogene TRBV3-2) and TRBJ1-6; 10 bases align to TRBD1. Unmatched junction bases numbered 8, after V lost 2 bases and J lost 7 bases. This CDR3 contains 17 residues. Germline loops: CDR1 LGHDT, CDR2 YNNKEL (reference sequence). The CDR3 reads CASSQTDRGQENSPLHF. In nucleotides, the CDR3 is TGTGCCAGCAGCCAAACAGACAGGGGGCAGGAAAATTCACCCCTCCACTTT.

CDR3 bases: TGTGCCAGTGGGCAGGGGGGCCCTGGAAACACCATATATTTT. Its protein is CASGQGGPGNTIYF. The gene calls are TRBV19 and TRBJ1-3, with 7 nucleotides matching TRBD1. Trimming removed 8 bases from V and 2 bases from J; junction bases left unmatched: 6. Germline V gene lookup returns CDR1 LNHDA and CDR2 SQIVND (reference sequence). This CDR3 contains 14 residues.

The chain recombines TRBV7-2 with TRBJ1-5; no firm D call. The CDR3 sequence is 14 residues long. V was trimmed by 1 base and J by 4 bases, leaving 8 bases between them. Germline-derived CDR1 and CDR2 are SGHTA and FQGNSA. CDR3 sequence reads: CASSLGAGNQPQHF. In DNA, the CDR3 is TGTGCCAGCAGCTTAGGTGCCGGGAATCAGCCCCAGCATTTT. The full variable domain, in which reference TRBV7-2 and TRBJ1-5 provide the parts outside the CDR3, is GAGVSQSPSNKVTEKGKDVELRCDPISGHTALYWYRQSLGQGLEFLIYFQGNSAPDKSGLPSDRFSAERTGGSVSTLTIQRTQQEDSAVYLCASSLGAGNQPQHFGDGTRLSIL.

The V gene is TRBV5-1, the J gene TRBJ2-1, with 11 bases lining up with TRBD1. The CDR3 runs to 15 residues. After removal of 4 bases from V and 8 bases from J, the junction contained 8 bases not matched to a gene. Per germline, CDR1 SGHRS and CDR2 YFSETQ. The CDR3 reads CASSLVGQGVDEQFF. In DNA, the CDR3 is TGCGCCAGCAGCCTCGTGGGACAGGGGGTGGATGAGCAGTTCTTC.

This chain connects TRBV5-4 to TRBJ2-1, with 12 bases identical to TRBD1. Per the germline V gene, CDR1 is SGHNT and CDR2 is YYREEE (reference sequence). V lost 5 bases, J lost 8 bases, and 8 bases stayed unmatched. The CDR3 runs to 15 residues. This CDR3 reads CASSSAGTGGDEQFF. In DNA form, the CDR3 reads TGTGCCAGCAGTTCAGCCGGGACAGGGGGCGATGAGCAGTTCTTC.

In this sample, this clone turned up once. This chain joins TRBV5-1 and TRBJ2-3; D gene ambiguous. CDR1 is SGHRS and CDR2 is YFSETQ in the germline V gene. This CDR3 has 14 amino acids. The V end lost 1 base, the J end lost 1 base, and 7 bases lay between the germline ends. CDR3 DNA sequence: TGCGCCAGCAGCTTGCGGCAGGGCACAGATACGCAGTATTTT. Translating gives CASSLRQGTDTQYF. The full variable domain, rest sourced from reference TRBV5-1 and TRBJ2-3, is KAGVTQTPRYLIKTRGQQVTLSCSPISGHRSVSWYQQTPGQGLQFLFEYFSETQRNKGNFPGRFSGRQFSNSRSEMNVSTLELGDSALYLCASSLRQGTDTQYFGPGTRLTVL.

This clone showed up just a few times. This chain links TRBV5-6 with TRBJ1-1; 10 bases match TRBD1. Germline V gives CDR1 SGHDT, CDR2 YYEEEE. V was clipped by 5 bases and J by 4 bases; unmatched bases: 14. The CDR3 contains 17 residues. The CDR3 region has the DNA TGTGCCAGCAGGTTCCGACAGGGGGCCGCTTTCGGCACTGAAGCTTTCTTT. The encoded protein is CASRFRQGAAFGTEAFF. Full variable domain (missing parts from reference TRBV5-6 and TRBJ1-1): DAGVTQSPTHLIKTRGQQVTLRCSPKSGHDTVSWYQQALGQGPQFIFQYYEEEERQRGNFPDRFSGHQFPNYSSELNVNALLLGDSALYLCASRFRQGAAFGTEAFFGQGTRLTVV.

The genes are TRBV2 and TRBJ1-5; TRBD1 might be the D (5 bases). This CDR3 contains 14 residues. V gave up 4 bases and J gave up 5 bases, with 12 bases separating them. Germline V CDR1 and CDR2: SNHLY, FYNNEI. The CDR3 nucleotides read TGTGCCAGCAGTGGGGGTGGGGCTTATCAGCCCCAGCATTTT. This encodes CASSGGGAYQPQHF.

The chain has TRBV18 and TRBJ1-6, with 8 nucleotides matching TRBD1. This CDR3 has 16 amino acids. V lost 2 bases to trimming and J lost 6 bases; unmatched junction nucleotides: 6. The germline V gene has CDR1 KGHSH and CDR2 LQKENI. In DNA form, the CDR3 reads TGTGCCAGCTCACCAAATCTAACAGGGGGTAATTCACCCCTCCACTTT. Translated: CASSPNLTGGNSPLHF.

The V gene is TRBV14, the J gene TRBJ1-2; possible D gene TRBD1, 5 bases. This CDR3 has 15 amino acids. Trimming removed 0 bases at V and 3 bases at J, with 11 bases between. In germline, CDR1 is SGHDN, CDR2 FVKESK. The CDR3 reads CASSQDYGGDYGYTF. The CDR3, as DNA: TGTGCCAGCAGCCAAGATTATGGAGGGGACTATGGCTACACCTTC.

The V call is TRBV6-5, the J call TRBJ1-1; 9 bases match TRBD1. CDR1 MNHEY and CDR2 SVGAGI come from the germline V gene. Trimming cost V 0 bases and J 1 base; bases outside gene matches: 0. This CDR3 region has 15 residues. CDR3: CASSYSGQGNTEAFF. In DNA, the CDR3 is TGTGCCAGCAGTTACTCGGGACAGGGGAACACTGAAGCTTTCTTT.

The V call is TRBV5-1, the J call TRBJ1-6; D is ambiguous. The V gene lost 1 base and the J gene lost 13 bases, with 12 bases spanning the gap. Germline V CDR1 and CDR2: SGHRS, YFSETQ. The CDR3 is made up of 13 amino acids. The CDR3 region is CASSLSDTGPLHF. The CDR3 DNA reads as TGCGCCAGCAGCTTGTCCGACACGGGGCCCCTCCACTTT.

The gene calls are TRBV6-9 and TRBJ1-5; perhaps TRBD1 as D (6 bases). This CDR3 contains 14 residues. Trimming removed 7 bases from V and 3 bases from J, with 13 bases in between. From germline, CDR1 is MNHGY and CDR2 SVAAGI. The CDR3 bases are TGTGCCAGCAAATGGGCAGGGGCCAATCAGCCCCAGCATTTT. Its translation: CASKWAGANQPQHF.

The chain links TRBV9 to TRBJ2-1; TRBD2 aligns across 7 bases. There are 14 residues in the CDR3. Per the germline V gene, CDR1 is SGDLS and CDR2 is YYNGEE. Losses at the gene ends were 4 bases for V and 7 bases for J; bases not matched to a gene: 8. CDR3 in amino acids: CASSPRTSINEQFF. The CDR3 DNA is TGTGCCAGCAGCCCCCGGACTAGTATTAATGAGCAGTTCTTC.